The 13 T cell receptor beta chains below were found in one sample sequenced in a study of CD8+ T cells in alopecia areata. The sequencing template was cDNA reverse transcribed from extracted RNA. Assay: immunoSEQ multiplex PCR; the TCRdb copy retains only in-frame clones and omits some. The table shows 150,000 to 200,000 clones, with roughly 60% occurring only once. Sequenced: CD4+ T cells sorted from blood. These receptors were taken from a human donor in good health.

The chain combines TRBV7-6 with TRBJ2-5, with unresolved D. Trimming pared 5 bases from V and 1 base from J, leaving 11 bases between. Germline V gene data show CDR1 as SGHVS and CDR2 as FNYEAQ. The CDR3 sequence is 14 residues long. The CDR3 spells CASSAIGGQETQYF. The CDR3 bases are TGTGCCAGCAGCGCAATTGGCGGCCAAGAGACCCAGTACTTC.

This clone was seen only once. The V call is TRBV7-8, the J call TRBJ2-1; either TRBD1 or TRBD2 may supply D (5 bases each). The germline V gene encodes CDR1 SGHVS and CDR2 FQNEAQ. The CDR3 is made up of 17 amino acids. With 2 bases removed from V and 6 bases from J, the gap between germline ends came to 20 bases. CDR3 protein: CASSLWGTGERGNEQFF. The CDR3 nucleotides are TGTGCCAGCAGCTTATGGGGGACCGGGGAGCGTGGCAATGAGCAGTTCTTC.

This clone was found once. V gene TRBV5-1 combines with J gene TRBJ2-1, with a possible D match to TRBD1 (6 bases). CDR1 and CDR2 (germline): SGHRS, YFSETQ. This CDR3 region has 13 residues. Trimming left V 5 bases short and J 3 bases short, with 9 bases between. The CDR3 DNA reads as TGCGCCAGCAGTGGGGACATCTACAATGAGCAGTTCTTC. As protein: CASSGDIYNEQFF.

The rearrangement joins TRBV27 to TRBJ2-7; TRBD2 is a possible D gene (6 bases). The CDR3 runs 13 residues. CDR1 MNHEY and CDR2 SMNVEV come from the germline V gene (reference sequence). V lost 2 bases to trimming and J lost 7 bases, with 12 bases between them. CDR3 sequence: CASSLGGTDEQYF. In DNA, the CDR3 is TGTGCCAGCAGTTTAGGCGGGACGGATGAGCAGTACTTC.

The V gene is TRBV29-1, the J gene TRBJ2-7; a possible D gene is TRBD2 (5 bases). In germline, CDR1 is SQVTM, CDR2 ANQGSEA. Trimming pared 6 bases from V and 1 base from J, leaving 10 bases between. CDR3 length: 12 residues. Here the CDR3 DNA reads TGCAGCGTCTCGACTAATTCCTACGAGCAGTACTTC. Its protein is CSVSTNSYEQYF.

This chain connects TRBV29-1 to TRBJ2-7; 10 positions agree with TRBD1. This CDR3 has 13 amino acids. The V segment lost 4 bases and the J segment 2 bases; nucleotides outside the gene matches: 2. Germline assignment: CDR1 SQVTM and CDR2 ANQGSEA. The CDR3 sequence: CSVGTGGTYEQYF. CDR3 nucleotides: TGCAGCGTTGGGACAGGGGGGACCTACGAGCAGTACTTC.

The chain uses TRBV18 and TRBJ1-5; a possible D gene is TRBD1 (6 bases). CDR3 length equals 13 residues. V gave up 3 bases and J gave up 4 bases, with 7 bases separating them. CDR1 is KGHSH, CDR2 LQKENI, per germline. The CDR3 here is CASSPDRNQPQHF. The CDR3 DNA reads TGTGCCAGCTCACCGGACAGAAATCAGCCCCAGCATTTT.

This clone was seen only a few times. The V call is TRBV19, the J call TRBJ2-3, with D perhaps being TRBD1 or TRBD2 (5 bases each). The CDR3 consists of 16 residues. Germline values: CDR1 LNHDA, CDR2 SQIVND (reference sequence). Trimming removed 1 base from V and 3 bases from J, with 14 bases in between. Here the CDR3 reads CASSIAAGRATDTQYF. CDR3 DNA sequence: TGTGCCAGTAGTATAGCGGCAGGGCGGGCGACAGATACGCAGTATTTT.

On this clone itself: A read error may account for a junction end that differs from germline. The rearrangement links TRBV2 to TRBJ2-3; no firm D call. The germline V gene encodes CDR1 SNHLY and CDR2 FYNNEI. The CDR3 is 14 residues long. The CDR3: CASSEVMRLDTQYF. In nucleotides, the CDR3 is TGTGCCAGCAGCGAAGTAATGCGATTGGATACGCAGTATTTT.

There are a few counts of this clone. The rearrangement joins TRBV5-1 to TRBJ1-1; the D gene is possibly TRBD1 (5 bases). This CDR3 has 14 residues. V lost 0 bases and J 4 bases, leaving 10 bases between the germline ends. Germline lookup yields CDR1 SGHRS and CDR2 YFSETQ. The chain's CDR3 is CASSLDLGTTEAFF. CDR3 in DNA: TGCGCCAGCAGCTTGGATTTGGGGACCACTGAAGCTTTCTTT. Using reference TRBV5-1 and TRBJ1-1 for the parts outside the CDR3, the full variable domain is KAGVTQTPRYLIKTRGQQVTLSCSPISGHRSVSWYQQTPGQGLQFLFEYFSETQRNKGNFPGRFSGRQFSNSRSEMNVSTLELGDSALYLCASSLDLGTTEAFFGQGTRLTVV.

The CDR3 region has the DNA TGCGCCAGCAGCTTCGCAGGGATTTTTTCGTTTCAGTACTTC. This sequence encodes CASSFAGIFSFQYF. The rearrangement links TRBV5-1 to TRBJ2-4; D may be TRBD1 (5 bases). CDR3 length: 14 residues. In germline, CDR1 is SGHRS, CDR2 YFSETQ. V was cut by 2 bases and J by 11 bases, with 17 bases left in between. The full variable domain, completed using reference TRBV5-1 and TRBJ2-4, is KAGVTQTPRYLIKTRGQQVTLSCSPISGHRSVSWYQQTPGQGLQFLFEYFSETQRNKGNFPGRFSGRQFSNSRSEMNVSTLELGDSALYLCASSFAGIFSFQYFGAGTRLSVL.

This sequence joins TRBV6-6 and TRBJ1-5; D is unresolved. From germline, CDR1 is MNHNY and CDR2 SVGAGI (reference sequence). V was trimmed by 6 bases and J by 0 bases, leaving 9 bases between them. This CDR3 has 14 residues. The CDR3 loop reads CASSYRDSNQPQHF. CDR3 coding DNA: TGTGCCAGCAGCTACAGAGATAGCAATCAGCCCCAGCATTTT.

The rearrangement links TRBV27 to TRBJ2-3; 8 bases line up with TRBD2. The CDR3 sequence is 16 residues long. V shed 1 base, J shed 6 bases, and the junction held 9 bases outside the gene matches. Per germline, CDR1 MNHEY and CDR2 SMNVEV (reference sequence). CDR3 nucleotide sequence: TGTGCCAGCAGTTTATTGGTAGCGGGGCTCAAGGATACGCAGTATTTT. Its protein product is CASSLLVAGLKDTQYF.